This T cell receptor (beta chain) is drawn from a study of blood T cell repertoires in COVID-19. Overall study: Some COVID-19 samples were acute and others convalescent; all came from the United States, Italy and Spain. T cells, B-cell-depleted T cells, or PBMCs supplied cDNA or gDNA.

Trimming removed 1 base from V and 4 bases from J; junction bases left unmatched: 7. This CDR3 is 18 amino acids long. The germline V gene encodes CDR1 MGHRA and CDR2 YSYEKL. The table came from immunoSEQ multiplex PCR; TCRdb's copy has only in-frame clones and leaves some out. The data show fewer than 200,000 clones, 83% seen once. Sample: peripheral blood. The clonotype originates from a human donor in a cohort sampled during active COVID-19. The chain recombines TRBV4-1 with TRBJ2-1; TRBD2 matches 13 bases. The DNA for the CDR3 is TGCGCCAGCAGCCAAGGGGTAAGGACTAGCGGGGGTTACAATGAGCAGTTCTTC. This translates into CASSQGVRTSGGYNEQFF.